This paragraph reports one T cell receptor beta chain. Germline V gives CDR1 SQVTM, CDR2 ANQGSEA. The CDR3 has 14 residues. Trimming took off 7 bases at V and 5 bases at J, with 21 bases between the two ends. This specimen belongs to a study of blood T cell repertoires in COVID-19. Study-level background: The United States, Italy and Spain provided the acute and convalescent COVID-19 samples.

The method was immunoSEQ multiplex PCR; TCRdb's version includes in-frame clones alone and lacks a portion of them. This sample has 200,000 to 300,000 clones; more than 75% occur once, and the top ten carry approximately 2.4%. J is TRBJ2-7 and V is TRBV29-1, with D perhaps TRBD1 (6 bases). Sequencing was performed on PBMCs or T cells enriched from blood (not recorded which). This clonotype was obtained from a woman aged 18-29 years who had recovered from COVID-19. The chain's CDR3 is CSARTVDPKDEQYF. For the CDR3, the DNA is TGCAGCGCCCGGACAGTCGATCCCAAGGACGAGCAGTACTTC.